This T cell receptor beta chain was profiled in a study of cytomegalovirus exposure and HLA in healthy donors. In the study overall: The Caucasian-associated ancestry cluster held less than 85% of approximately 400 genotyped donors.

With regard to this clone: As yet, its antigen is unknown.

Overall study findings and caveats: Generally TCR sequences proved uncommon, though certain public TCRs appeared in numerous donors. With later analysis, a missense DCLRE1C variant became linked to TCR beta V- and J-gene trimming. The study designated around 150 TCR beta chains cytomegalovirus-associated.

Germline V CDR1 and CDR2: SGHTA, FQGTGA. The germline V and J ends were trimmed by 0 bases and 4 bases, with 10 bases remaining between them. The CDR3 is made up of 16 amino acids. PCR employed 60 Vbeta and 13 Jbeta primers. Repertoires were generated with immunoSEQ multiplex PCR, while TCRdb's copy carries only in-frame clones and drops some. The sample contains 75,000 to 90,000 clones, about 78% of which appear only once. V and J are TRBV7-3 and TRBJ2-6; D is unresolved. The TCR originated in a male donor in good health and CMV-seropositive. Sequences were obtained from PBMCs. As DNA, the CDR3 is TGTGCCAGCAGCTTAACGCCCCTAACCGGGGCCAACGTCCTGACTTTC. This sequence encodes CASSLTPLTGANVLTF.